These T cell receptor beta chains were read from a single sample in a study of blood T cell repertoires in COVID-19. Measured with immunoSEQ multiplex PCR; TCRdb has only the in-frame clones, and not every one. The data contain 250,000 to 300,000 clones, around 90% of them seen just once; the ten biggest clones take up 0.95% to 1.3%. The sample was PBMCs or T cells enriched from blood (not recorded which). These receptors originate from a woman aged 25 to 39 who had recovered from COVID-19. Each CDR3 is given with its conserved first and last residue. The D gene is left open where the match is weak. Clone size is stated in some rows and not others, as once, few, many or a class when expanded.

V gene: TRBV19
clone size: .
J gene: TRBJ1-1
D gene: .
CDR3 protein: CASSDSRGVNTEAFF
CDR3 DNA: TGTGCCAGTAGTGACAGCAGGGGCGTGAACACTGAAGCTTTCTTT

V gene: TRBV28
clone size: .
J gene: TRBJ2-3
D gene: .
CDR3 protein: CASSFSSDTQYF
CDR3 DNA: TGTGCCAGCAGTTTTAGCTCAGATACGCAGTATTTT

V gene: TRBV6-2/TRBV6-3
clone size: once
J gene: TRBJ1-5
D gene: .
CDR3 protein: CASSYSAGFGQPQHF
CDR3 DNA: TGTGCCAGCAGTTACTCGGCAGGGTTTGGTCAGCCCCAGCATTTT

V gene: TRBV5-4
clone size: .
J gene: TRBJ1-6
D gene: .
CDR3 protein: CASRGNGGGRGSPLHF
CDR3 DNA: TGTGCCAGCAGGGGTAACGGCGGGGGGCGAGGGTCACCCCTCCACTTT

V gene: TRBV27
clone size: .
J gene: TRBJ2-1
D gene: .
CDR3 protein: CASRFGGSYYNEQFF
CDR3 DNA: TGTGCCAGCCGGTTTGGAGGGAGTTACTACAATGAGCAGTTCTTC

V gene: TRBV6-6
clone size: .
J gene: TRBJ2-7
D gene: .
CDR3 protein: CATAAYGEQYF
CDR3 DNA: TGTGCCACCGCGGCTTACGGTGAGCAGTACTTC

V gene: TRBV3-1/TRBV3-2
clone size: .
J gene: TRBJ1-6
D gene: .
CDR3 protein: CASSQDSRGTPLHF
CDR3 DNA: TGTGCCAGCAGCCAAGATTCACGGGGAACACCCCTCCACTTT

V gene: TRBV10-1
clone size: .
J gene: TRBJ2-1
D gene: TRBD2
CDR3 protein: CASTILGLARDEQFF
CDR3 DNA: TGCGCCAGCACCATATTAGGACTAGCGAGAGATGAGCAGTTCTTC

V gene: TRBV21-1
clone size: .
J gene: TRBJ2-4
D gene: .
CDR3 protein: CASSKVWRAKNIQYF
CDR3 DNA: TGTGCCAGCAGCAAAGTGTGGAGGGCCAAAAACATTCAGTACTTC

V gene: TRBV10-1
clone size: .
J gene: TRBJ2-1
D gene: .
CDR3 protein: CASSGEGASYNEQFF
CDR3 DNA: TGCGCCAGCAGTGGAGAGGGAGCCTCCTACAATGAGCAGTTCTTC

V gene: TRBV19
clone size: .
J gene: TRBJ2-2
D gene: TRBD2
CDR3 protein: CATSTGTSSAGELFF
CDR3 DNA: TGTGCCACCTCAACCGGGACTAGTTCTGCCGGGGAGCTGTTTTTT

V gene: TRBV7-9
clone size: .
J gene: TRBJ1-4
D gene: .
CDR3 protein: CASRQGDGKLFF
CDR3 DNA: TGTGCCAGCAGACAGGGCGATGGAAAACTGTTTTTT

V gene: TRBV28
clone size: .
J gene: TRBJ2-3
D gene: TRBD2
CDR3 protein: CASSFLELAEFTDTQYF
CDR3 DNA: TGTGCCAGCAGTTTTTTGGAGCTAGCGGAGTTCACAGATACGCAGTATTTT

V gene: TRBV18
clone size: .
J gene: TRBJ2-1
D gene: TRBD2
CDR3 protein: CASSTGTTSYNEQFF
CDR3 DNA: TGTGCCAGCTCAACCGGGACTACATCCTACAATGAGCAGTTCTTC

V gene: TRBV27
clone size: .
J gene: TRBJ1-6
D gene: .
CDR3 protein: CASSLWETGSPLHF
CDR3 DNA: TGTGCCAGCAGTTTATGGGAAACAGGTTCACCCCTCCACTTT

V gene: TRBV28
clone size: once
J gene: TRBJ2-5
D gene: TRBD1
CDR3 protein: CASSFRCRDRLQETQYF
CDR3 DNA: TGTGCCAGCAGTTTCCGGTGTAGGGACAGACTGCAAGAGACCCAGTACTTC

V gene: TRBV5-6
clone size: .
J gene: TRBJ2-1
D gene: TRBD2
CDR3 protein: CASSGPGLVLYNEQFF
CDR3 DNA: TGTGCCAGCAGCGGACCGGGACTAGTTCTCTACAATGAGCAGTTCTTC

V gene: TRBV5-1
clone size: .
J gene: TRBJ1-2
D gene: .
CDR3 protein: CASRVVQTGYGYTF
CDR3 DNA: TGCGCCAGCAGAGTAGTTCAGACGGGCTATGGCTACACCTTC

V gene: TRBV19
clone size: .
J gene: TRBJ2-7
D gene: .
CDR3 protein: CASSIQGGTYEQYF
CDR3 DNA: TGTGCCAGTAGTATCCAGGGCGGAACCTACGAGCAGTACTTC

V gene: TRBV18
clone size: .
J gene: TRBJ1-1
D gene: .
CDR3 protein: CASSPPYGNTEAFF
CDR3 DNA: TGTGCCAGCTCACCACCATACGGGAACACTGAAGCTTTCTTT

V gene: TRBV7-2
clone size: once
J gene: TRBJ2-7
D gene: .
CDR3 protein: CASSLGVSYEQYF
CDR3 DNA: TGTGCCAGCAGCTTAGGAGTATCCTACGAGCAGTACTTC

V gene: TRBV4-3
clone size: .
J gene: TRBJ2-7
D gene: .
CDR3 protein: CASSQVMIQGSYEQYF
CDR3 DNA: TGCGCCAGCAGCCAAGTAATGATACAGGGTTCCTACGAGCAGTACTTC

V gene: TRBV28
clone size: .
J gene: TRBJ2-5
D gene: TRBD1
CDR3 protein: CASRLGQGSETQYF
CDR3 DNA: TGTGCCAGCAGGCTGGGACAGGGATCTGAGACCCAGTACTTC

V gene: TRBV14
clone size: once
J gene: TRBJ2-7
D gene: TRBD2
CDR3 protein: CASSSISGAYEQYF
CDR3 DNA: TGTGCCAGCAGCTCAATTAGCGGGGCCTACGAGCAGTACTTC

V gene: TRBV10-3
clone size: .
J gene: TRBJ1-6
D gene: .
CDR3 protein: CAIRAGSLNSPLHF
CDR3 DNA: TGTGCCATCCGTGCGGGTTCCCTTAATTCACCCCTCCACTTT

V gene: TRBV28
clone size: .
J gene: TRBJ1-6
D gene: TRBD1
CDR3 protein: CASVQGAHNSPLHF
CDR3 DNA: TGTGCCAGCGTCCAGGGGGCCCATAATTCACCCCTCCACTTT

V gene: TRBV6-1
clone size: .
J gene: TRBJ2-3
D gene: TRBD1
CDR3 protein: CASSEAAGQGSDTQYF
CDR3 DNA: TGTGCCAGCAGTGAAGCGGCGGGACAGGGATCAGATACGCAGTATTTT

V gene: TRBV28
clone size: .
J gene: TRBJ2-2
D gene: .
CDR3 protein: CASSLDTGELFF
CDR3 DNA: TGTGCCAGCAGTCTCGACACCGGGGAGCTGTTTTTT

V gene: TRBV7-8
clone size: .
J gene: TRBJ2-1
D gene: .
CDR3 protein: CASSRTRTSEQFF
CDR3 DNA: TGTGCCAGCAGCCGCACTAGAACCAGTGAGCAGTTCTTC

V gene: TRBV7-9
clone size: .
J gene: TRBJ2-1
D gene: .
CDR3 protein: CASSLTGSGVMMNEQFF
CDR3 DNA: TGTGCCAGCAGCTTAACGGGGTCAGGGGTAATGATGAATGAGCAGTTCTTC

V gene: TRBV19
clone size: .
J gene: TRBJ2-1
D gene: .
CDR3 protein: CASSAGWDEQFF
CDR3 DNA: TGTGCCAGTAGCGCGGGGTGGGATGAGCAGTTCTTC

V gene: TRBV7-9
clone size: .
J gene: TRBJ2-1
D gene: .
CDR3 protein: CASSPVVSSDEQFF
CDR3 DNA: TGTGCCAGCAGCCCAGTCGTTTCTAGTGATGAGCAGTTCTTC

V gene: TRBV7-8
clone size: .
J gene: TRBJ1-6
D gene: .
CDR3 protein: CASSLQGSYNSPLHF
CDR3 DNA: TGTGCCAGCAGCTTACAGGGATCCTATAATTCACCCCTCCACTTT

V gene: TRBV30
clone size: .
J gene: TRBJ2-1
D gene: .
CDR3 protein: CACLQGSSYNEQFF
CDR3 DNA: TGTGCCTGTTTACAGGGAAGCTCCTACAATGAGCAGTTCTTC

V gene: TRBV6-2/TRBV6-3
clone size: .
J gene: TRBJ1-2
D gene: .
CDR3 protein: CASSYSMTGVYGYTF
CDR3 DNA: TGTGCCAGCAGTTACTCGATGACAGGTGTCTATGGCTACACCTTC

V gene: TRBV6-5
clone size: .
J gene: TRBJ2-7
D gene: .
CDR3 protein: CASSYSQGREQYF
CDR3 DNA: TGTGCCAGCAGTTACTCTCAGGGCCGCGAGCAGTACTTC

V gene: TRBV2
clone size: .
J gene: TRBJ1-5
D gene: .
CDR3 protein: CASRRRGNQPQHF
CDR3 DNA: TGTGCCAGCAGACGCAGGGGCAATCAGCCCCAGCATTTT

V gene: TRBV28
clone size: few
J gene: TRBJ1-1
D gene: .
CDR3 protein: CASTTASSAFF
CDR3 DNA: TGTGCCAGCACCACCGCCTCGAGTGCTTTCTTT